The 5 T cell receptor beta chains in this list originate from one sample, sequenced in a study of technical replicates of blood from a handful of donors. Assay used: immunoSEQ multiplex PCR; TCRdb lists only in-frame clones, some missing. The sample carries 75,000 to 85,000 clones, 75% to 85% recorded once. Sequencing was carried out using PBMCs. The receptors here all came from a human donor in good health. Some clones in this sample may be carry-over from other donors' samples.

The chain is built from TRBV10-3 and TRBJ2-3; 7 bases fit TRBD2. CDR3 length: 16 amino acids. V lost 3 bases, J lost 2 bases, and 8 bases stayed unmatched. Germline values: CDR1 ENHRY, CDR2 SYGVKD. Here the CDR3 DNA reads TGTGCCATCAGTGAACTGGCTAGCGGTTACACAGATACGCAGTATTTT. Protein: CAISELASGYTDTQYF.

This chain links TRBV29-1 with TRBJ2-2; D gene ambiguous. The length of the CDR3 is 12 residues. Trimming pared 4 bases from V and 3 bases from J, leaving 6 bases between. Germline V gene sequence: CDR1 SQVTM, CDR2 ANQGSEA. As DNA, the CDR3 is TGCAGCGTTGGGGCATACACCGGGGAGCTGTTTTTT. Translating gives CSVGAYTGELFF.

This clone was observed a few times. V gene TRBV27 combines with J gene TRBJ2-3, with D possibly matching TRBD1 (6 bases). V lost 3 bases, J lost 0 bases, and 13 bases lay in between. This CDR3 has 16 residues. Germline-derived CDR1 and CDR2 are MNHEY and SMNVEV (reference sequence). Here the CDR3 DNA reads TGTGCCAGCAGTTTTTTGGGGGCGGGTAGCACAGATACGCAGTATTTT. Its protein product is CASSFLGAGSTDTQYF.

J is TRBJ1-1 and V is TRBV30; D is uncertain. The germline CDR1 and CDR2 sequences are GTSNPN and SVGIG (reference sequence). The ends were cut back, 3 bases at V and 1 base at J, with 6 bases in the middle. The CDR3 is 12 residues long. The CDR3 nucleotides are TGTGCCTGGAGCGAGGGGAACACTGAAGCTTTCTTT. As protein: CAWSEGNTEAFF.

J is TRBJ1-5 and V is TRBV6-1; D remains ambiguous. This CDR3 contains 15 residues. Trimming stripped 0 bases from V and 7 bases from J, with 13 bases between. Germline assignment: CDR1 MNHNS and CDR2 SASEGT. The CDR3 nucleotides read TGTGCCAGCAGTGAAGCCGCAGCAGCGTGGCAGCCCCAGCATTTT. Its translation is CASSEAAAAWQPQHF.